This is a list of T cell receptor beta chains from one sample in a study of blood T cells in healthy people across ages. TCRdb reanalysed the 5' RACE reads using MiXCR and keeps one entry per CDR3 protein. The table has 1.5 million to 2 million distinct CDR3 sequences, roughly two fifths seen once. Sequencing was done on a sample of blood. These receptors were collected from a human donor in good health. Each CDR3 is given with its conserved first and last residue. The order of the fields is D gene, CDR3 length, V gene, clone size, J gene, CDR3 protein, CDR3 DNA. The D gene is left open where the match is weak. Clone size is stated in some rows and not others, as once, few, many or a class when expanded.

D: NA
length: 15
V: TRBV5-6
size: NA
J: TRBJ2-5
CDR3: CASSLARSQGGTQYF
DNA: TGTGCCAGCAGCTTGGCCAGGTCGCAGGGTGGGACCCAGTACTTC

D: NA
length: 15
V: TRBV7-2
size: NA
J: TRBJ1-5
CDR3: CASSSGGSGNQPQHF
DNA: TGTGCCAGCAGCTCGGGGGGCAGCGGCAATCAGCCCCAGCATTTT

D: NA
length: 15
V: TRBV5-6
size: NA
J: TRBJ1-2
CDR3: CASSPTADVNYGYTF
DNA: TGTGCCAGCAGCCCTACTGCCGACGTTAACTATGGCTACACCTTC

D: NA
length: 17
V: TRBV4-1
size: few
J: TRBJ2-1
CDR3: CASSQPEWGTLGNEQFF
DNA: TGCGCCAGCAGCCAACCGGAGTGGGGCACGTTGGGCAATGAGCAGTTCTTC

D: TRBD1
length: 13
V: TRBV30
size: NA
J: TRBJ2-5
CDR3: CAWSDDRDPYPYF
DNA: TGTGCCTGGAGTGATGACAGGGACCCTTACCCGTACTTC

D: TRBD2
length: 15
V: TRBV27
size: NA
J: TRBJ2-1
CDR3: CASSPAGTRSNEQFF
DNA: TGTGCCAGCAGTCCGGCCGGGACTAGGAGCAATGAGCAGTTCTTC

D: TRBD1
length: 14
V: TRBV7-2
size: NA
J: TRBJ1-5
CDR3: CASSPRQGLPPQHF
DNA: TGTGCCAGCAGCCCTCGACAGGGGCTTCCGCCCCAGCATTTT

D: NA
length: 15
V: TRBV7-2
size: NA
J: TRBJ2-5
CDR3: CASSRDLTYQETQYF
DNA: TGTGCCAGCAGCCGGGACTTGACCTACCAAGAGACCCAGTACTTC

D: NA
length: 15
V: TRBV20-1
size: few
J: TRBJ2-7
CDR3: CSASRDLGSSYEQYF
DNA: TGCAGTGCTAGCCGGGATCTGGGCAGCTCCTACGAGCAGTACTTC

D: NA
length: 11
V: TRBV27
size: NA
J: TRBJ1-2
CDR3: CASGYLYGYTF
DNA: TGTGCCAGCGGGTACCTCTATGGCTACACCTTC

D: NA
length: 13
V: TRBV29-1
size: few
J: TRBJ2-1
CDR3: CSVPALGADEQFF
DNA: TGCAGCGTTCCTGCGCTAGGGGCCGATGAGCAGTTCTTC

D: NA
length: 15
V: TRBV28
size: NA
J: TRBJ2-5
CDR3: CASSETQGVEETQYF
DNA: TGTGCCAGCAGTGAAACACAGGGTGTTGAAGAGACCCAGTACTTC

D: TRBD1
length: 14
V: TRBV11-1
size: NA
J: TRBJ1-1
CDR3: CASTDTDRDTEAFF
DNA: TGTGCCAGCACAGATACGGACAGGGACACTGAAGCTTTCTTT

D: NA
length: 15
V: TRBV7-9
size: NA
J: TRBJ2-3
CDR3: CASSLQGAGTDMQYF
DNA: TGTGCCAGCAGCTTACAGGGAGCGGGCACAGATATGCAGTATTTT

D: NA
length: 13
V: TRBV28
size: many
J: TRBJ2-7
CDR3: CASTRTLGRGQYF
DNA: TGTGCCAGCACTCGGACCCTAGGACGGGGGCAGTACTTC

D: TRBD1
length: 12
V: TRBV20-1
size: many
J: TRBJ2-7
CDR3: CSARDRAYEQYF
DNA: TGCAGTGCGAGAGACAGGGCTTACGAGCAGTACTTC